This TCR beta chain originates from a study of blood T cell repertoires in COVID-19 (dated by TCRdb to about 2020). At the level of the whole study: Samples from collaborators originated in the United States, Italy and Spain and spanned both the acute and convalescent phases of COVID-19. The material from the prospective study consisted of cDNA or gDNA derived from T cells, B-cell-depleted T cells, or PBMCs. Subjects who had been exposed to COVID-19, were actively infected with it, or had recovered from it provided the deeply sampled blood TCRbeta repertoires that made up the dataset. The repertoires were released in a freely available public database meant as a resource for research on the immune response to SARS-CoV-2. Samples were obtained from the ongoing ImmuneRACE study (first 160 participants) and from over 1,000 subjects provided by 6 global collaborators. Nearly every sample came with metadata listing a de-identified subject ID, COVID-19 status, age in years and sex. HLA class I and class II types, where available, came from metadata supplied by the sample provider rather than from assay-based typing. Here is what the overall study found, with its caveats: Clinical and demographic metadata were provided uncurated, with the amount varying by source and participant.

The count of this clone is one. The target of this receptor is not known. No base-level quality is on record; no much larger clone is a single base apart. Trimming at the junction amounts to 2 bases on V and 3 bases on J, and the germline ends lie 14 bases apart. The CDR3 numbers 15 residues from cysteine through phenylalanine. CDR3 DNA is the only sequence kept; it has 45 bases, read in frame from the first base. As encoded in the germline V gene, CDR1 is SGHDT while CDR2 is YYEEEE. TCRbeta CDR3 regions were amplified from genomic DNA by means of the immunoSEQ Assay, a bias-controlled multiplex PCR. The original pipeline was this. Nucleated cell counts per sample were estimated from amplification of reference gene primers within the assay. To quantify the absolute abundance of each unique TCRbeta CDR3 rearrangement, sequence reads were collapsed and filtered. For each sample, productive Simpson clonality was calculated as the square root of Simpson's diversity index over productive rearrangements. TCRdb re-hosts the immuneACCESS table, in-frame sequences only. Its copies lack some clones; in the studies checked, an unresolved V gene accounts for under half of them, and the cause for the rest is not known. Clone size and the V and J calls come from that table; the DNA yielded D and trimming. The table for this sample lists roughly 190,000 clones; approximately 86% of them were counted only once. Of the sample, 2% to 2.5% is held by the ten largest clones.

Participants in the prospective study were aged 18 to 89 years, lived in 20 to 25 United States geographic areas, and enrolled through a virtual design. In the prospective study, participants were assigned to cohorts based on the clinical history participants reported in a screening survey and a study questionnaire. For ImmuneRACE Cohort 3, a participant was defined as recovered based on two consecutive negative NP/OP PCR tests, clearance by a healthcare professional, or resolution of symptoms. In the prospective study, mobile phlebotomists collected whole blood, serum and a nasopharyngeal or oropharyngeal swab from each participant. Additional blood draws and questionnaires over an approximately two-month period could optionally be provided by prospective study participants. Before DNA extraction, prospective study blood samples were shipped either frozen or at room temperature.

The sequence was obtained from a woman aged 25 to 39 who had recovered from COVID-19. The sequence joins TRBV5-6 to TRBJ1-1; possibly the D gene is TRBD1, per 6 matching bases. Sample: PBMCs or T cells enriched from blood (not recorded which). The nucleotide sequence is TGTGCCAGCAGCTTATTCCAGGGGTTGGACACTGAAGCTTTCTTT. It codes for CASSLFQGLDTEAFF. Where the CDR3 stops, the reference TRBV5-6 and TRBJ1-1 genes take over; the full variable domain is DAGVTQSPTHLIKTRGQQVTLRCSPKSGHDTVSWYQQALGQGPQFIFQYYEEEERQRGNFPDRFSGHQFPNYSSELNVNALLLGDSALYLCASSLFQGLDTEAFFGQGTRLTVV.